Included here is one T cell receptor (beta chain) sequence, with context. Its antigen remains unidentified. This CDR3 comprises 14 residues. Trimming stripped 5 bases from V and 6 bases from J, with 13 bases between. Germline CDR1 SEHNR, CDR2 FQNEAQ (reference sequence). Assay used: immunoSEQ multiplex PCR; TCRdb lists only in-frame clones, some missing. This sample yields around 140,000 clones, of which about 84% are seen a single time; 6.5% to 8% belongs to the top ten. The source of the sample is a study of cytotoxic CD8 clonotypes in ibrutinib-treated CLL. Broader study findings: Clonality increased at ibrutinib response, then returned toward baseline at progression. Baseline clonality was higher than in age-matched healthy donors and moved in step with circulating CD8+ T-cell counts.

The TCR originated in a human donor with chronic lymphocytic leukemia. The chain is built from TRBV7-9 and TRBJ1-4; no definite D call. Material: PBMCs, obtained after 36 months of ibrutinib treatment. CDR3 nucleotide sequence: TGTGCCAGCAGCGAAGGGCGCCCTTATGAAAAACTGTTTTTT. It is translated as CASSEGRPYEKLFF.